Described below is a single TCR beta chain sequence and its context. The target antigen is unknown. This record comes from a study of shared clonotypes between healthy human individuals. Study conclusions and caveats: Owing to a small donor count, the genetic and exposure-history diversity represented was limited.

There are 15 residues in the CDR3. The germline CDR1 and CDR2 sequences are KGHSH and LQKENI. V lost 5 bases and J lost 7; bases outside the gene matches: 6. Naive CD45RA+ and memory CD45RA-negative subsets were split from CD4+ cells. Deep-level assay runs were performed. When replicate PCRs were run on sorted subsets, they used approximately 0.2 ug DNA, about 31,000 T cell genomes. The repertoire was sequenced with immunoSEQ multiplex PCR; TCRdb's copy has only in-frame clones and lacks some. The sample shows 400,000 to 600,000 clones, 95% to 97% of them seen only once. The source of this sequence is a woman younger than 45 in good health. The rearrangement uses TRBV18 and TRBJ2-2; TRBD1 aligns across 11 bases. Sequenced material: naive CD4+ T cells sorted from blood. Subset described: CD45RA+ positively selected. The CDR3 is CASSSGQGADGELFF. The CDR3 nucleotides read TGTGCCAGCTCATCCGGACAGGGGGCAGACGGGGAGCTGTTTTTT.